This section outlines one TCR beta chain sequence together with its context. This clone was seen more than once but under ten times. No cognate antigen has been identified for it. No base quality values were provided; no much bigger clone lies one nucleotide off. Participants in the prospective study were enrolled through a virtual design, were aged about 18 to 100 years, and lived in 24 United States geographic areas. In the prospective study, cohorts were assigned on the basis of participant-reported clinical history obtained from a screening survey and a study questionnaire. ImmuneRACE Cohort 3 recovered participants were defined by two consecutive negative NP/OP PCR tests, healthcare professional clearance, or symptom resolution. In the prospective study, mobile phlebotomists collected whole blood, serum and a nasopharyngeal or oropharyngeal swab from each participant. Participants in the prospective study had the option to provide additional blood draws and questionnaires over a roughly 2-month period. Prospective study blood samples were shipped either frozen or at room temperature before DNA extraction.

The sample comes from a study of blood T cell repertoires in COVID-19 (dated by TCRdb to 2019 to 2021). Background on the whole study: Collaborator samples came from the United States, Italy and Spain and covered acute and convalescent phases of COVID-19. Nearly every sample came with metadata listing a de-identified subject ID, COVID-19 status, age in years and sex. The repertoires were released in a freely available public database intended as a resource for research on the immune response to SARS-CoV-2. Samples were obtained from the ongoing ImmuneRACE study (first 160 participants) and from some 1,200 subjects provided by 6 global collaborators. The prospective study material was composed of cDNA or gDNA derived from T cells, B-cell-depleted T cells, or PBMCs. Deeply sampled blood TCRbeta repertoires from subjects exposed to, actively infected with, or recovered from COVID-19 were included in the dataset. Where available, HLA class I and class II types were obtained from metadata supplied by the sample provider rather than from assay-based typing. What the authors observed across the whole study: Clinical and demographic metadata were provided uncurated, with the amount varying by source and participant.

TCRbeta CDR3 regions were amplified from genomic DNA using the immunoSEQ Assay, a bias-controlled multiplex PCR. Regarding the original processing steps: The number of nucleated cells in each sample was estimated by amplification of reference gene primers within the assay. To quantify the absolute abundance of each unique TCRbeta CDR3 rearrangement, sequence reads were collapsed and filtered. For each sample, productive Simpson clonality was calculated by taking the square root of Simpson's diversity index across productive rearrangements. The source is immuneACCESS, and TCRdb retained only in-frame sequences with V and J called. Part of the clones is not carried over; for the studies checked, unresolved V genes explain less than half of this, and the remainder is unexplained. The D gene and trimming were derived from the DNA, and the V and J assignments and clone size from that table. This sample is represented by over 200,000 clones; approximately 85% of them were singletons. The ten biggest clones cover around 2% of the sample.

Per the germline V gene, SGDLS is the CDR1 and YYNGEE is the CDR2. V loses 0 bases, J loses 2 bases, and the germline ends lie 12 bases apart. The CDR3 goes from the cysteine to the phenylalanine over 15 residues. Only the CDR3 portion is preserved as DNA: 45 bases, with reading frame beginning at the first base. The V gene is TRBV9 and the J gene is TRBJ2-7; 6 matching bases give a weak D call of TRBD2. The TCR originated in a woman in her fifties or sixties who had recovered from COVID-19. Material: PBMCs or T cells enriched from blood (not recorded which). The DNA sequence reads TGTGCCAGCAGCGTAGGGGCGGGATTCGCCTACGAGCAGTACTTC. Its product reads: CASSVGAGFAYEQYF.